The 7 T cell receptor beta chains given below trace back to one sample, sequenced in a study of blood T cell repertoires in COVID-19. Some clones are missing from TCRdb's copy, which holds only in-frame ones; the method was immunoSEQ multiplex PCR. The repertoire consists of almost 50,000 clones, with roughly 90% occurring once and the leading ten covering almost 4%. The sequencing input was peripheral blood. The origin of the receptors is a human donor in a cohort sampled during active COVID-19.

The chain uses TRBV6-6 and TRBJ2-3; maybe TRBD1 (6 bases). The CDR3 runs 14 residues. V lost 6 bases and J lost 2, with 12 bases in between. CDR1 and CDR2 from the germline V gene are MNHNY and SVGAGI (reference sequence). The DNA of the CDR3 is TGTGCCAGCAGCTCGGACAGTGCCACAGATACGCAGTATTTT. It yields the protein CASSSDSATDTQYF.

This clone was observed a single time. The chain joins TRBV7-9 to TRBJ1-5; D is perhaps TRBD1 (5 bases). The germline gives CDR1 SEHNR, CDR2 FQNEAQ (reference sequence). The CDR3 totals 19 residues. The V gene lost 1 base and the J gene lost 0 bases, with 19 bases spanning the gap. CDR3 in amino acids: CASSLEVDSRIYSNQPQHF. The CDR3 DNA sequence: TGTGCCAGCAGCTTAGAGGTCGACAGCCGAATCTATAGCAATCAGCCCCAGCATTTT.

The genes are TRBV11-2 and TRBJ2-5, with D perhaps matching TRBD2 (6 bases). Germline CDR1 SGHAT, CDR2 FQNNGV. CDR3 size: 14 residues. V was cut by 1 base and J by 5 bases, with 11 bases left in between. For the CDR3, the DNA is TGTGCCAGCAGCTTAGGTGGAGGGATGGAGACCCAGTACTTC. It specifies CASSLGGGMETQYF.

In this sample, this clone turned up once. This chain uses TRBV5-1 with TRBJ2-5, with TRBD2 matching over 9 bases. Looked up from germline, CDR1 is SGHRS and CDR2 is YFSETQ. This CDR3 is built from 15 residues. Germline trimming cut 4 bases from V and 2 bases from J; bases unmatched to any gene: 6. CDR3 in amino acids: CASSPGTSFQETQYF. In nucleotides, the CDR3 is TGCGCCAGCAGCCCCGGGACTAGCTTTCAAGAGACCCAGTACTTC.

V and J are TRBV19 and TRBJ2-6; TRBD2 matches at 9 bases. CDR1 and CDR2 (germline): LNHDA, SQIVND (reference sequence). Trimming cost V 1 base and J 3 bases; bases outside gene matches: 7. The CDR3 loop spans 18 amino acids. CDR3: CASSIVLAGVFGANVLTF. In DNA form, the CDR3 reads TGTGCCAGTAGTATAGTATTAGCGGGAGTGTTTGGGGCCAACGTCCTGACTTTC.

V and J are TRBV6-4 and TRBJ2-2; unclear D gene. The V end was cut by 0 bases, the J end by 1 base, with 6 bases between. Germline values: CDR1 MRHNA, CDR2 SNTAGT. This CDR3 region has 15 residues. The CDR3 DNA reads TGTGCCAGCAGTGACTCGATCGGGAACACCGGGGAGCTGTTTTTT. Residues: CASSDSIGNTGELFF.

J is TRBJ2-7 and V is TRBV5-4, with D hard to call. The V gene's germline CDR1 is SGHNT and CDR2 YYREEE (reference sequence). V lost 2 bases to trimming and J lost 6 bases, with 6 bases between them. This CDR3 has 11 amino acids. DNA of the CDR3: TGTGCCAGCAGCTTTGCGAGCGAGCAGTACTTC. Protein sequence: CASSFASEQYF.